This TCR beta chain was profiled in a study of cytomegalovirus exposure and HLA in healthy donors. In this sample, this clone turned up once. The antigen is undetermined. PCR employed 60 Vbeta and 13 Jbeta primers. Generated by immunoSEQ multiplex PCR, the TCRdb table keeps only in-frame clones and is missing some. The sample contains 150,000 to 180,000 clones, 70% to 85% of which appear only once. The donors gave bone marrow, and they were healthy. General study points: The study assumed roughly uniform donor sequencing depth for presence/absence analyses. Associated with HLA alleles at 0.05 false discovery rate in a later analysis were 16,951 TCR beta sequences.

Germline values: CDR1 SGHAT, CDR2 FQNNGV. This CDR3 is 14 amino acids long. V dropped 5 bases and J dropped 2 bases, with 12 bases sitting between them. This sequence originates from a man under 40 in good health and CMV-seronegative. The sequenced material came from PBMCs. The chain combines TRBV11-2 with TRBJ2-5; tentative D call: TRBD1 (6 bases). The CDR3, as DNA: TGTGCCAGCAGCAGAGAGGACAGTCAAGAGACCCAGTACTTC. Translating gives CASSREDSQETQYF.